This TCR beta chain is from a study of human T cells and chemical hapten exposure. As for the study in general: A patient group, mainly female, showed alopecia areata, totalis or universalis.

Trimming left V 5 bases short and J 0 bases short, with 5 bases between. The CDR3 has 13 amino acids. Looked up from germline, CDR1 is SGHDN and CDR2 is FVKESK. For the library, individual cDNA molecules each received unique molecular identifiers. TCRdb fed the RACE reads into MiXCR, producing one record per CDR3 protein. The table has about 290,000 distinct CDR3 sequences, almost 8% seen once. This clonotype was observed a few times. What it recognizes is unknown. The study, taken as a whole, reports: Each of the donors had alopecia, so their immune responses may not resemble those of healthy people.

Regarding time point: pre-sensitization, week 0. This sample's treatment: therapeutic diphenylcyclopropenone sensitization with weekly scalp DPC. Total RNA was isolated from whole blood that had not been fractionated. The receptor was isolated from a man between 18 and 29 years old with alopecia areata. Some clones in this sample may be carry-over from other donors' samples. The V gene is TRBV14, the J gene TRBJ2-4; no clear D gene. This specimen was whole blood, taken in connection with sensitization to the hapten diphenylcyclopropenone (DPC). The CDR3 loop is CASSKLAKNIQYF. Written as DNA, the CDR3 is TGTGCCAGCAGCAAGTTAGCCAAAAACATTCAGTACTTC.